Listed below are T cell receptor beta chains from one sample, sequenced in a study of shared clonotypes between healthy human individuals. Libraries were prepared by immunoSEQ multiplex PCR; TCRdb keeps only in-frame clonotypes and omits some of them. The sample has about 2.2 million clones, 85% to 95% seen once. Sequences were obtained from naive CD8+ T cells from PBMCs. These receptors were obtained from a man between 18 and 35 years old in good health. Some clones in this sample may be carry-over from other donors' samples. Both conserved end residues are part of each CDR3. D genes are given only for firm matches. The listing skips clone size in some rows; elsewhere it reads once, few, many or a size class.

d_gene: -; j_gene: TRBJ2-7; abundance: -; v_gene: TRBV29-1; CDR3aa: CSVETGTASTSYEQYF; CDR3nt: TGCAGCGTTGAAACCGGGACGGCTTCGACCTCCTACGAGCAGTACTTC
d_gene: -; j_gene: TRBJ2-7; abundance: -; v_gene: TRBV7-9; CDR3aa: CASSYQIPTGEQYF; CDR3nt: TGTGCCAGCAGCTACCAGATCCCTACGGGCGAGCAGTACTTC
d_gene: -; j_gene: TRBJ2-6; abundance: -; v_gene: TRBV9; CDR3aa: CASSSRQEPSGANVLTF; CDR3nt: TGTGCCAGCAGCTCACGACAGGAACCCTCTGGGGCCAACGTCCTGACTTTC
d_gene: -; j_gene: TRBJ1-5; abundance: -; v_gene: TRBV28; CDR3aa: CASSLGQDPDTQHF; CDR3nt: TGTGCCAGCAGTTTGGGGCAGGACCCCGACACTCAGCATTTT
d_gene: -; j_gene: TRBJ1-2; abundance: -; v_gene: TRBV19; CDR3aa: CASSTSLEGNYGYTF; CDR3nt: TGTGCCAGTAGTACCTCTCTGGAGGGGAACTATGGCTACACCTTC
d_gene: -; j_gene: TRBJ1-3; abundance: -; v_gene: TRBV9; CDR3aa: CASSVEGGRSGNTIYF; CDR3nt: TGTGCCAGCAGCGTAGAGGGGGGTCGCTCTGGAAACACCATATATTTT
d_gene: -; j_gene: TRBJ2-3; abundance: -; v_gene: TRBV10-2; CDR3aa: CASSDPGFTDTQYF; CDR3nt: TGCGCCAGCAGCGATCCAGGCTTCACAGATACGCAGTATTTT
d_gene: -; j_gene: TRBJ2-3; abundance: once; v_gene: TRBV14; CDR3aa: CASSLTLLASTDTQYF; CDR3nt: TGTGCCAGCAGCCTCACTCTCCTAGCCAGCACAGATACGCAGTATTTT
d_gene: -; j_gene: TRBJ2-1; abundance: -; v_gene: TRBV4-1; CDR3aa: CASSHIFGPSSYNEQFF; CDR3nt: TGCGCCAGCAGCCACATCTTTGGCCCGAGCTCCTACAATGAGCAGTTCTTC
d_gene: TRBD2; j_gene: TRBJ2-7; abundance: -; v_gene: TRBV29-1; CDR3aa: CSVRRGGLEYF; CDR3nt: TGCAGCGTCCGCCGGGGGGGCCTGGAGTACTTC
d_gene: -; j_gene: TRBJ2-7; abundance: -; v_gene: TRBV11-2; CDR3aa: CASSLEIGNSYEQYF; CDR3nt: TGTGCCAGCAGCTTAGAGATAGGTAACTCCTACGAGCAGTACTTC
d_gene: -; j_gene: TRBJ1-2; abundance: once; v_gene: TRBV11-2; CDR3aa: CASSPMGRGNYGYTF; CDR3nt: TGTGCCAGCAGTCCAATGGGGCGCGGGAACTATGGCTACACCTTC
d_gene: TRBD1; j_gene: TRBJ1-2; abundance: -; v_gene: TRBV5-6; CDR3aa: CASSLWDRGNYGYTF; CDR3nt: TGTGCCAGCAGCTTGTGGGACAGGGGAAACTATGGCTACACCTTC